The 14 T cell receptor beta chains presented below share a single source sample, sequenced in a study of T cell repertoires in cytomegalovirus infection. TCRdb re-called the reads with MiXCR, one entry per CDR3 protein. The profile shows approximately 70,000 distinct CDR3 sequences, approximately 20% of them singletons. These receptors are not linked to any known antigen. Sequenced here: CD8+ T cells from cultured PBMCs, sampled from culture after CMV antigen stimulation. The receptors were sampled from a human donor in good health (CMV status not recorded). Some clones in this sample may be carry-over from other donors' samples.

The chain combines TRBV18 with TRBJ2-7; TRBD1 or TRBD2 may be the D gene (5 bases each). CDR3 length equals 15 residues. Germline V CDR1 and CDR2: KGHSH, LQKENI. The V and J ends lost 2 bases and 2 bases respectively, with 13 bases between them. CDR3 loop: CASSPGLRDPYEQYF. The CDR3 coding sequence is TGTGCCAGCTCACCAGGATTAAGGGACCCCTACGAGCAGTACTTC.

A word on this clonotype: The CDR3 end shows no conserved phenylalanine or tryptophan, and so a read error is likely. The gene calls are TRBV15 and TRBJ2-7; D is uncertain. CDR3 length: 15 residues. V lost 1 base and J lost 0, with 10 bases in between. Germline V lookup: CDR1 LNHNV, CDR2 YYDKDF (reference sequence). CDR3: CATSRGRAPSYEQYL. CDR3 in DNA: TGTGCCACCAGCAGAGGTCGAGCTCCCTCCTACGAGCAGTACTTG.

The CDR3 region has the DNA TGCAGCGTCGAAACCGGGACAGGGCTTTCCTCAGGAACCGGGGAGCTGTTTTTT. Protein product: CSVETGTGLSSGTGELFF. This chain connects TRBV29-1 to TRBJ2-2; 9 bases are shared with TRBD1. CDR3 length: 18 residues. CDR1 and CDR2 from the germline V gene are SQVTM and ANQGSEA. With 6 bases clipped from V and 5 bases from J, the junction kept 19 bases outside the gene matches.

This clonotype has a handful of counts. The chain couples TRBV20-1 to TRBJ1-1, with TRBD1 as a possible D gene (5 bases). CDR3 length: 12 amino acids. Trimming removed 7 bases from V and 5 bases from J, with 14 bases in between. Germline V gene data show CDR1 as DFQATT and CDR2 as SNEGSKA (reference sequence). The CDR3 DNA follows: TGCAGTGGCCAGCCAGGGCCAACTGAAGCTTTCTTT. Translated, it gives CSGQPGPTEAFF.

This clonotype was observed a handful of times. J is TRBJ1-5 and V is TRBV6-6; tentatively, D is TRBD1 (6 bases). Germline lookup yields CDR1 MNHNY and CDR2 SVGAGI (reference sequence). Between the trimmed V and J ends, which lost 5 bases and 2 bases, there was a span of 19 bases. This CDR3 comprises 17 residues. The CDR3 spells CASSGVGTLGGNQPQHF. CDR3 nucleotides: TGTGCCAGCAGTGGGGTAGGGACATTGGGGGGCAATCAGCCCCAGCATTTT.

This clonotype was recorded a few times. V is TRBV7-3 and J is TRBJ1-5; D not certain. Germline loops: CDR1 SGHTA, CDR2 FQGTGA. The CDR3 loop spans 16 amino acids. Trimming left V 6 bases short and J 0 bases short, with 15 bases between. The DNA for the CDR3 is TGTGCCAGCAGTCACCCCAGTCGAGATAGCAATCAGCCCCAGCATTTT. It translates to CASSHPSRDSNQPQHF.

This clonotype was detected ten times or more. The chain couples TRBV4-2 to TRBJ2-1, with D possibly matching TRBD1 (6 bases). V was pared by 0 bases and J by 9 bases, with 12 bases between. CDR3 length: 14 amino acids. From germline, CDR1 is LGHNA and CDR2 YNFKEQ. Here the CDR3 reads CASSQETGTGEQFF. CDR3 in DNA: TGTGCCAGCAGCCAAGAAACAGGGACGGGTGAGCAGTTCTTC.

The rearrangement joins TRBV7-8 to TRBJ2-1; tentatively, D is TRBD2 (6 bases). The CDR3 runs 16 residues. The V gene lost 2 bases and the J gene lost 4 bases, with 15 bases spanning the gap. The germline V gene has CDR1 SGHVS and CDR2 FQNEAQ. The CDR3 region has the DNA TGTGCCAGCAGCTTACCTGGGGGGTCCCCATACAATGAGCAGTTCTTC. Its protein product is CASSLPGGSPYNEQFF.

In its sample, this clonotype was seen a few times. The rearrangement uses TRBV11-3 and TRBJ2-3; 10 bases are shared with TRBD1. CDR3 size: 14 residues. CDR1 SGHNT and CDR2 YENEEA come from the germline V gene. With 5 bases clipped from V and 6 bases from J, the junction kept 5 bases outside the gene matches. The CDR3 DNA follows: TGTGCCAGCAGCCCAGGACAGGGGGAGGATACGCAGTATTTT. It yields the protein CASSPGQGEDTQYF. The full variable domain, completed using reference TRBV11-3 and TRBJ2-3, is EAGVVQSPRYKIIEKKQPVAFWCNPISGHNTLYWYLQNLGQGPELLIRYENEEAVDDSQLPKDRFSAERLKGVDSTLKIQPAELGDSAVYLCASSPGQGEDTQYFGPGTRLTVL.

The CDR3 here is CASSMFSRTEAFF. CDR3 sequence (DNA): TGTGCCAGTAGTATGTTTAGTCGCACTGAAGCTTTCTTT. The rearrangement links TRBV19 to TRBJ1-1; D is unclear. Germline V CDR1 and CDR2: LNHDA, SQIVND (reference sequence). The CDR3 contains 13 residues. The germline V and J ends were trimmed by 3 bases and 4 bases, with 9 bases remaining between them.

In DNA, the CDR3 is TGTGCCAGCAGTTACCGGGGGCACCAGGGGAAACGACCCTACGAGCAGTACTTC. Its translation: CASSYRGHQGKRPYEQYF. This chain joins TRBV6-5 and TRBJ2-7; tentatively, D is TRBD1 or TRBD2 (6 bases each). CDR3 length: 18 amino acids. V gave up 2 bases and J gave up 2 bases, with 22 bases separating them. Germline V gene data show CDR1 as MNHEY and CDR2 as SVGAGI.

The chain employs TRBV4-1 and TRBJ1-2, with TRBD1 identical over 7 bases. Per the germline V gene, CDR1 is MGHRA and CDR2 is YSYEKL. The CDR3 runs to 18 residues. Trimming took 1 base from V and 0 from J; bases not matched to a gene: 11. The chain's CDR3 is CASSQAPGQRDANYGYTF. The CDR3 DNA is TGCGCCAGCAGCCAAGCTCCGGGACAGAGAGATGCTAACTATGGCTACACCTTC.

The chain recombines TRBV6-8 with TRBJ2-7, with D tentatively TRBD2 (5 bases). The CDR3 extends over 13 amino acids. V gave up 7 bases and J gave up 6 bases, with 16 bases separating them. The germline CDR1 and CDR2 sequences are MNHGY and SAAAGT. CDR3 protein: CASMGEGSVEQYF. DNA of the CDR3: TGTGCCAGCATGGGAGAGGGATCCGTCGAGCAGTACTTC.

The V and J genes are TRBV12-3 or TRBV12-4 and TRBJ2-3, with D tentatively TRBD2 (7 bases). This CDR3 contains 13 residues. V lost 3 bases to trimming and J lost 8 bases, with 12 bases between them. The CDR3 nucleotides read TGTGCCAGCAGTTTGGGGGGGGGCCCTACGCAGTATTTT. Translating it yields CASSLGGGPTQYF.